The next 22 T cell receptor beta chains were all read from a single sample in a study of beta chain features in type 1 diabetes. cDNA synthesis used the whole RNA isolate, giving expressed TCRB sequences. Produced via immunoSEQ multiplex PCR; TCRdb's table is partial and in-frame only. Altogether a few hundred thousand clones are present, roughly 12% being singletons, with the ten largest covering less than 0.02%. Material: naive CD4+ T cells from blood. The receptor source for this set is a man aged 18 to 30 in good health.

This chain links TRBV19 with TRBJ2-7, with TRBD1 as a possible D gene (5 bases). Trimming took off 8 bases at V and 3 bases at J, with 14 bases between the two ends. The germline V gene has CDR1 LNHDA and CDR2 SQIVND (reference sequence). The length of the CDR3 is 13 residues. For the CDR3, the DNA is TGTGCCAGTTCCTTAGACAGCTTCTACGAGCAGTACTTC. Translation gives CASSLDSFYEQYF.

This clone was found a few times. This chain joins TRBV5-1 and TRBJ2-1; 7 bases line up with TRBD2. Unmatched junction bases numbered 7, after V lost 4 bases and J lost 3 bases. This CDR3 contains 15 residues. The germline gives CDR1 SGHRS, CDR2 YFSETQ. The CDR3 DNA is TGCGCCAGCAGCCACGGGACTACGATCTACAATGAGCAGTTCTTC. The encoded protein is CASSHGTTIYNEQFF. Full variable domain (rest looked up from reference TRBV5-1 and TRBJ2-1): KAGVTQTPRYLIKTRGQQVTLSCSPISGHRSVSWYQQTPGQGLQFLFEYFSETQRNKGNFPGRFSGRQFSNSRSEMNVSTLELGDSALYLCASSHGTTIYNEQFFGPGTRLTVL.

This clone was detected only a few times. The chain is built from TRBV9 and TRBJ2-7; TRBD1 matches at 10 bases. The CDR3 is 14 amino acids. Germline V gives CDR1 SGDLS, CDR2 YYNGEE. The V gene end was trimmed by 3 bases and the J gene end by 7 bases; junction bases not matched to a gene: 7. In DNA, the CDR3 is TGTGCCAGCAGCGCACGGGACAGGGGTATGGAGCAGTACTTC. Its protein is CASSARDRGMEQYF. Combining the CDR3 with reference TRBV9 and TRBJ2-7 gives the whole variable domain DSGVTQTPKHLITATGQRVTLRCSPRSGDLSVYWYQQSLDQGLQFLIQYYNGEERAKGNILERFSAQQFPDLHSELNLSSLELGDSALYFCASSARDRGMEQYFGPGTRLTVT.

As for this clone: The sample has other DNA sequences that encode this CDR3 too. The chain uses TRBV5-6 and TRBJ2-7; D remains ambiguous. V dropped 0 bases and J dropped 1 base, with 2 bases sitting between them. This CDR3 is 12 amino acids long. CDR1 is SGHDT and CDR2 is YYEEEE in the germline V gene. CDR3 DNA: TGTGCCAGCAGCTTGGTATCCTACGAGCAGTACTTC. Its protein product is CASSLVSYEQYF.

The V and J genes are TRBV7-2 and TRBJ1-1; the match to TRBD1 covers 7 bases. V lost 4 bases to trimming and J lost 1 base; unmatched junction nucleotides: 3. The germline V gene has CDR1 SGHTA and CDR2 FQGNSA. CDR3 length: 14 amino acids. CDR3 sequence reads: CASSSSGGNTEAFF. As DNA, the CDR3 is TGTGCCAGCAGCTCCTCAGGGGGGAACACTGAAGCTTTCTTT.

This clone occurred a few times. The chain is built from TRBV29-1 and TRBJ2-1; 7 bases are a match to TRBD2. The V gene's germline CDR1 is SQVTM and CDR2 ANQGSEA. The CDR3 is 14 amino acids. Trimming cost V 7 bases and J 1 base; bases outside gene matches: 7. The CDR3, as DNA: TGCAGCGCCTGGACTAGATGGTCCTACAATGAGCAGTTCTTC. Encoded protein: CSAWTRWSYNEQFF.

This chain uses TRBV5-5 with TRBJ1-1; 8 bases match TRBD1. The CDR3 loop spans 13 amino acids. The ends lost 3 bases at V and 10 bases at J; junction bases unmatched: 8. CDR1 SGHKS and CDR2 YYEKEE come from the germline V gene (reference sequence). CDR3 bases: TGTGCCAGCAGCTCTGGGACAGGTACCTTAGCTTTCTTT. Protein product: CASSSGTGTLAFF.

The table lists this clone with a few counts. This sequence joins TRBV15 and TRBJ1-4; 7 nucleotides agree with TRBD1. The CDR3 runs 18 residues. The junction had 15 bases not matched to a gene; V was cut back by 0 bases and J by 8 bases. The germline gives CDR1 LNHNV, CDR2 YYDKDF (reference sequence). CDR3 in DNA: TGTGCCACCAGCAGAGATAAATTGAAGCAGGGGGTTTTGGAAAAACTGTTTTTT. Protein product: CATSRDKLKQGVLEKLFF.

This clone appeared a few times. The chain recombines TRBV23-1 with TRBJ2-7; possible D gene TRBD1, 6 bases. TRBV23-1 is classed as an ORF, of uncertain function. There are 17 residues in the CDR3. V dropped 2 bases and J dropped 3 bases, with 20 bases sitting between them. This chain's CDR3 is CASSQALPQGEFYEQYF. The CDR3, as DNA: TGCGCCAGCAGTCAAGCTCTCCCACAGGGAGAGTTCTACGAGCAGTACTTC.

CDR3: CASRVTSQETQYF. The CDR3 coding sequence is TGCGCCAGCAGGGTAACGAGCCAAGAGACCCAGTACTTC. The chain links TRBV5-1 to TRBJ2-5; the D is unclear. Trimming pared 5 bases from V and 1 base from J, leaving 9 bases between. Looked up from germline, CDR1 is SGHRS and CDR2 is YFSETQ. The CDR3 is 13 residues long.

Only a few counts were recorded for this clone. The chain recombines TRBV5-6 with TRBJ1-5; D ambiguous. The V gene's germline CDR1 is SGHDT and CDR2 YYEEEE. This CDR3 has 14 residues. Deletions cut 0 bases from V and 2 bases from J, with 6 bases between. This CDR3 reads CASSLEARNQPQHF. CDR3 nucleotide sequence: TGTGCCAGCAGCTTGGAAGCGCGCAATCAGCCCCAGCATTTT.

The chain couples TRBV7-2 to TRBJ2-5; D is undetermined. Germline values: CDR1 SGHTA, CDR2 FQGNSA. The CDR3 has 13 amino acids. V was shortened by 1 base and J by 5 bases, with 8 bases between the two germline ends. The DNA for the CDR3 is TGTGCCAGCAGCTTAGGACTTCGCGAGACCCAGTACTTC. It codes for CASSLGLRETQYF.

A few counts support this clone. As DNA, the CDR3 is TGTGCCAGTAGCCCGACAGGGGATAATTCACCCCTCCACTTT. It encodes CASSPTGDNSPLHF. The chain recombines TRBV19 with TRBJ1-6; 8 bases match TRBD1. The CDR3 runs 14 residues. The germline V gene has CDR1 LNHDA and CDR2 SQIVND (reference sequence). Germline trimming cut 6 bases from V and 5 bases from J; bases unmatched to any gene: 3.

The sample holds a few counts of this clone. J is TRBJ2-4 and V is TRBV28; tentatively, D is TRBD2 (7 bases). The CDR3 loop spans 19 amino acids. The V and J ends lost 10 bases and 0 bases respectively, with 28 bases between them. Germline-derived CDR1 and CDR2 are MDHEN and SYDVKM. The CDR3 DNA reads TGTGCCACCTTAAGGGGGGGAGGAGCGGGCCCTCAAGCCAAAAACATTCAGTACTTC. Amino acid sequence: CATLRGGGAGPQAKNIQYF.

The chain has TRBV7-9 and TRBJ1-6, with TRBD1 identical over 9 bases. The CDR3 is 14 amino acids. J lost 9 bases, V lost 5 bases, and 5 bases had no gene match. Germline CDR1 and CDR2: SEHNR and FQNEAQ (reference sequence). CDR3 sequence (DNA): TGTGCCAGCAGCCGCGGACAGGGGAGTTCACCCCTCCACTTT. Translated: CASSRGQGSSPLHF. Using reference TRBV7-9 and TRBJ1-6 for the parts outside the CDR3, the full variable domain is DTGVSQNPRHKITKRGQNVTFRCDPISEHNRLYWYRQTLGQGPEFLTYFQNEAQLEKSRLLSDRFSAERPKGSFSTLEIQRTEQGDSAMYLCASSRGQGSSPLHFGNGTRLTVT.

This chain uses TRBV7-9 with TRBJ1-2; TRBD1 aligns across 8 bases. The CDR3 is 13 residues long. CDR1 SEHNR and CDR2 FQNEAQ come from the germline V gene (reference sequence). After removal of 4 bases from V and 6 bases from J, the junction contained 4 bases not matched to a gene. The CDR3 protein is CASSWTGFDGYTF. CDR3 nucleotides: TGTGCCAGCAGCTGGACAGGGTTCGATGGCTACACCTTC.

This chain links TRBV18 with TRBJ2-7; 8 bases fit TRBD2. After removal of 3 bases from V and 6 bases from J, the junction contained 4 bases not matched to a gene. Germline loops: CDR1 KGHSH, CDR2 LQKENI. The CDR3 consists of 13 residues. The CDR3 DNA sequence: TGTGCCAGCTCACCGCTCGGGGGGGGCGAGCAGTACTTC. Residues: CASSPLGGGEQYF.

Only a few counts were recorded for this clone. The rearrangement uses TRBV19 and TRBJ1-1; the match to TRBD1 covers 7 bases. The CDR3 has 11 amino acids. Germline V gives CDR1 LNHDA, CDR2 SQIVND (reference sequence). Trimming cost V 2 bases and J 10 bases; bases outside gene matches: 1. CDR3 protein: CASSINRGAFF. The CDR3 nucleotides are TGTGCCAGTAGTATAAACAGGGGAGCTTTCTTT.

J is TRBJ2-3 and V is TRBV5-1; 11 nucleotides line up with TRBD2. Germline lookup yields CDR1 SGHRS and CDR2 YFSETQ. The CDR3 runs to 13 residues. The ends lost 8 bases at V and 4 bases at J; junction bases unmatched: 3. CDR3 coding DNA: TGCGCCAGTTCGGGACTAGCGGCAGATACGCAGTATTTT. This gives the protein CASSGLAADTQYF.

The chain joins TRBV11-1 to TRBJ2-5; D is possibly TRBD2 (6 bases). The ends were cut back, 5 bases at V and 3 bases at J, with 13 bases in the middle. This CDR3 comprises 14 residues. The germline CDR1 and CDR2 sequences are SGHAT and FQDESV (reference sequence). The CDR3 sequence: CASSRLGGEETQYF. The CDR3 DNA follows: TGTGCCAGCAGCCGACTAGGCGGAGAAGAGACCCAGTACTTC. Using reference TRBV11-1 and TRBJ2-5 for the parts outside the CDR3, the full variable domain is EAEVAQSPRYKITEKSQAVAFWCDPISGHATLYWYRQILGQGPELLVQFQDESVVDDSQLPKDRFSAERLKGVDSTLKIQPAELGDSAMYLCASSRLGGEETQYFGPGTRLLVL.

A few counts support this clone. The chain employs TRBV29-1 and TRBJ2-3; TRBD2 matches 11 bases. Germline values: CDR1 SQVTM, CDR2 ANQGSEA. J lost 4 bases, V lost 3 bases, and 3 bases had no gene match. The CDR3 contains 14 residues. CDR3 sequence (DNA): TGCAGCGTTGATGGGACTAGCGGATCAGATACGCAGTATTTT. The encoded protein is CSVDGTSGSDTQYF.

This clone showed up many times. The chain carries TRBV30 and TRBJ1-1, with D tentatively TRBD1 (5 bases). The CDR3 is 14 amino acids. Germline V gives CDR1 GTSNPN, CDR2 SVGIG (reference sequence). The V gene lost 1 base and the J gene lost 1 base, with 10 bases spanning the gap. This CDR3 is CAWSGKGKNTEAFF. Written as DNA, the CDR3 is TGTGCCTGGAGTGGAAAGGGGAAGAACACTGAAGCTTTCTTT.